Listed below are T cell receptor beta chains from one sample, sequenced in a study of regulatory T cells in long-lasting Graves disease. TCRdb redid the calling of the multiplex PCR reads with MiXCR, one entry per CDR3 protein. The sample shows 620,000 or so distinct CDR3 sequences, 16% of them seen only once. These same data were also listed under a study on T cells in Graves' hyperthyroidism and ophthalmopathy.

The material was peripheral blood mononuclear cells (PBMCs), obtained at new diagnosis, from a patient treated with antithyroid drugs. These receptors were taken from a woman between 25 and 40 years old with Graves disease. Both conserved end residues are part of each CDR3. Each record gives: CDR3 protein, CDR3 DNA, clone size, D gene, V gene, J gene. A D gene is named only where the DNA matches it firmly. Only part of the rows carry a size: once, few, many, or a class if the clone is expanded.

CASNNQYSYYEQYF	TGTGCCAGCAACAACCAGTACTCCTACTACGAGCAGTACTTC	many	NA	TRBV6-1	TRBJ2-7
CASSLRYPALEAFF	TGTGCCAGCAGCCTCAGGTACCCCGCCCTTGAAGCTTTCTTT	many	NA	TRBV3-1	TRBJ1-1
CASGIPHFPARGNAEAFF	TGTGCTAGTGGTATTCCCCACTTCCCAGCCAGAGGAAACGCTGAAGCTTTCTTT	many	NA	TRBV12-5	TRBJ1-1
CASSELLAGDEQYF	TGTGCCAGCAGTGAGCTCCTAGCGGGAGACGAGCAGTACTTC	many	TRBD2	TRBV2	TRBJ2-7
CASSSITGTGGETQYF	TGTGCCAGCAGTTCCATTACCGGGACAGGGGGAGAGACCCAGTACTTC	many	TRBD1	TRBV25-1	TRBJ2-5
CASSQAPGSQPQHF	TGTGCCAGCAGCCAAGCCCCAGGGAGCCAGCCCCAGCATTTT	NA	NA	TRBV3-1	TRBJ1-5
CASSPSTSGIWEQFF	TGTGCCAGCAGCCCCTCGACTAGCGGGATCTGGGAGCAGTTCTTC	once	TRBD2	TRBV28	TRBJ2-1
CASSLGLGNTIYF	TGTGCCAGCAGCTTAGGTTTAGGAAACACCATATATTTT	NA	NA	TRBV7-2	TRBJ1-3
CASSFGGGPYNEQFF	TGTGCCAGCAGTTTTGGCGGGGGACCTTACAATGAGCAGTTCTTC	many	TRBD2	TRBV12-3/TRBV12-4	TRBJ2-1
CASSQVGQGFYGYTF	TGCGCCAGCAGCCAAGTAGGACAGGGGTTTTATGGCTACACCTTC	NA	TRBD1	TRBV4-1	TRBJ1-2
CASSQGPNEKLFF	TGTGCCAGCTCACAGGGGCCTAATGAAAAACTGTTTTTT	few	NA	TRBV18	TRBJ1-4
CASSPFWDSEDANTIYF	TGTGCCAGCAGCCCCTTCTGGGACAGCGAAGATGCAAACACCATATATTTT	NA	TRBD1	TRBV7-6	TRBJ1-3
CASSYSKQGVRNEQFF	TGTGCCAGCAGTTACTCGAAACAGGGAGTTCGCAATGAGCAGTTCTTC	many	NA	TRBV6-2/TRBV6-3	TRBJ2-1